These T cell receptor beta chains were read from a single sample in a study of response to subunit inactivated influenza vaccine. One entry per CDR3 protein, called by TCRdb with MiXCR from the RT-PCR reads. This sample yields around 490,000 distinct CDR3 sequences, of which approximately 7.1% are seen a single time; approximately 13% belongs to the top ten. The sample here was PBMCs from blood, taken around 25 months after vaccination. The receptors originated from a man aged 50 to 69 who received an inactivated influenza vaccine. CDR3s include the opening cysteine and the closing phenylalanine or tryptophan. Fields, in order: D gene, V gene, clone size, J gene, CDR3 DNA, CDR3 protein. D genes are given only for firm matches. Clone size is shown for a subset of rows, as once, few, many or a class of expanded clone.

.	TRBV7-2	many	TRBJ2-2	TGTGCCAGCACCATACAGGGGAACACCGGGGAGCTGTTTTTT	CASTIQGNTGELFF
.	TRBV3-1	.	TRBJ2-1	TGTGCCAGCAGCCAACCAAGATTGGCAGCGAGCAATGAGCAGTTCTTC	CASSQPRLAASNEQFF
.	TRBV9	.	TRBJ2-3	TGTGCCAGCAGCGTAAACGCGGGCCCAGATACGCAGTATTTT	CASSVNAGPDTQYF
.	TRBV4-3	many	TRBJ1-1	TGCGCCAGCAGCCAAGATGACAGCCTGAACACTGAAGCTTTCTTT	CASSQDDSLNTEAFF
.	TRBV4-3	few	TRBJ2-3	TGCGCCAGCAGCCGCCGGGACGGAGCTCTAGATACGCAGTATTTT	CASSRRDGALDTQYF
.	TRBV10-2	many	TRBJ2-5	TGCGCCACCCTGGGGAAGGGCCAAGAGACCCAGTACTTC	CATLGKGQETQYF
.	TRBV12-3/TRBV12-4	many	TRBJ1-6	TGTGCCAGCAGTTTATCCGGGGGCTGGAATTCACCCCTCCACTTT	CASSLSGGWNSPLHF
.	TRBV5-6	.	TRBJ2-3	TGTGCCAGCGGCCCCTGGTCTGGCACAGATACGCAGTATTTT	CASGPWSGTDTQYF
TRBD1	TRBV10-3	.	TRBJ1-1	TGTGCCATCAGTGAGTCCGGACAGGGGGCTTCTGAAGCTTTCTTT	CAISESGQGASEAFF
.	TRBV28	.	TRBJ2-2	TGTGCCAGCAGTCCAATGAGGTTCACCGGGGAGCTGTTTTTT	CASSPMRFTGELFF
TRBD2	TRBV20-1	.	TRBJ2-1	TGCAGTGCTAGAGTGGTGGGGGGGGAATACAATGAGCAGTTCTTC	CSARVVGGEYNEQFF
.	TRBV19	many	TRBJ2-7	TGTGCCAGTAGTGAAAGGACATACTACGAGCAGTACTTC	CASSERTYYEQYF
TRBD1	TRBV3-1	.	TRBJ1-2	TGTGCCAGCAGCAAACACGACAGGGGAGACGGCTACACCTTC	CASSKHDRGDGYTF
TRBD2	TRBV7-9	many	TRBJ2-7	TGTGCCAGCAGCTCGGGTAGCGGGAAAGCGTTCTACGAGCAGTACTTC	CASSSGSGKAFYEQYF
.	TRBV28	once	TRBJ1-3	TGTGCGAGCAGTACAGGAACATCTGGAAACACCATATATTTT	CASSTGTSGNTIYF
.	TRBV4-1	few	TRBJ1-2	TGCGCCAGCAGCCAAGCATACGGACTAGCTAACTATGGCTACACCTTC	CASSQAYGLANYGYTF
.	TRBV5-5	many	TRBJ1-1	TGTGCCAGCAGCTCGGGGCCGGTCACTGAAGCTTTCTTT	CASSSGPVTEAFF
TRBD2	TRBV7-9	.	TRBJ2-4	TGTGCCAGCAGCCGGACTAGCGGGGGCCCTATTTACTTC	CASSRTSGGPIYF
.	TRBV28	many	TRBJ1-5	TGTGCGTCATCTGGGTATGATCAGCCCCAGCATTTT	CASSGYDQPQHF
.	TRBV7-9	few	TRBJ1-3	TGTGCCAGCAGCTTAGTTAGCGGGGCCTCTGGAAACACCATATATTTT	CASSLVSGASGNTIYF
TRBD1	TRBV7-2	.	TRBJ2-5	TGTGCCAGCAGCCCCCATCCGGGACAGGGTGGGGAGACCCAGTACTTC	CASSPHPGQGGETQYF
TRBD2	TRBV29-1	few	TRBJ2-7	TGCAGCGTTGGTGGGCAGCGGGAGGGCGAGCAGTACTTC	CSVGGQREGEQYF
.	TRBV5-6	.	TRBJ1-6	TGTGCCAGCAGATACAGGAGCTCCTATAATTCACCCCTCCACTTT	CASRYRSSYNSPLHF
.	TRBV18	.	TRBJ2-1	TGTGCCAGCTCACAACTAGTCTCCATCCCTGAGCAGTTCTTC	CASSQLVSIPEQFF
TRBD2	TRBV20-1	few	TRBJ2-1	TGCAGTGCTAGAGTCGCTAGCGGCCTATACAATGAGCAGTTCTTC	CSARVASGLYNEQFF
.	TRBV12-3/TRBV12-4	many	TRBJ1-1	TGTGCCAGCAGTTTAGCGGTCAGTAGGTGGGCTTTCTTT	CASSLAVSRWAFF
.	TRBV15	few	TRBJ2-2	TGTGCCACCAGCAGAGATTTCAGGGGCACCGGGGAGCTGTTTTTT	CATSRDFRGTGELFF
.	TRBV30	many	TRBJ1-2	TGTGCCTGGATAGGCTATGGCTACACCTTC	CAWIGYGYTF
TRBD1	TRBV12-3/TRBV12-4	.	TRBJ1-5	TGTGCCAGCAGTAACGACAGGGGTGATAGCAATCAGCCCCAGCATTTT	CASSNDRGDSNQPQHF
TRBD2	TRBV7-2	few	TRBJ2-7	TGTGCCAGCAGCTTAAGGCCCCTAGCGGGGAGTACCTACGAGCAGTACTTC	CASSLRPLAGSTYEQYF